Below are 27 T cell receptor beta chains sequenced from a single sample in a study of blood T cell repertoires in COVID-19. Measured with immunoSEQ multiplex PCR; TCRdb has only the in-frame clones, and not every one. The data show over 200,000 clones, with roughly 90% seen just once and around 2.9% held by the top ten. The specimen sequenced was peripheral blood. These receptors were collected from a woman aged 60-70 years with acute or convalescent COVID-19.

V and J are TRBV3-1 (or the pseudogene TRBV3-2) and TRBJ2-3; 8 bases map to TRBD2. Germline lookup yields CDR1 LGHDT and CDR2 YNNKEL (reference sequence). The CDR3 runs 15 residues. The J segment lost 2 bases and the V segment lost 6 bases, leaving 7 bases of the junction unmatched. Written as DNA, the CDR3 is TGTGCCAGCAGACAACGCGGGGGGCCCACAGATACGCAGTATTTT. This translates into CASRQRGGPTDTQYF.

The chain uses TRBV6-5 and TRBJ1-2; 7 positions agree with TRBD1. With V trimmed by 6 bases and J by 3 bases, 4 bases remained unmatched. This CDR3 has 13 residues. In germline, CDR1 is MNHEY, CDR2 SVGAGI. The DNA of the CDR3 is TGTGCCAGCAGACGAACAGGGGACTATGGCTACACCTTC. Translation gives CASRRTGDYGYTF.

The J gene is TRBJ1-6, the V gene TRBV27, with D possibly matching TRBD1 (5 bases). Trimming removed 4 bases from V and 6 bases from J, with 13 bases in between. Germline V gene sequence: CDR1 MNHEY, CDR2 SMNVEV (reference sequence). This CDR3 spans 15 amino acids. CDR3 coding DNA: TGTGCCAGCAGTTCCCTGGGGACTCTTAATTCACCCCTCCACTTT. Amino acid sequence: CASSSLGTLNSPLHF.

This clone occurred a few times. The rearrangement uses TRBV6-2 or TRBV6-3 and TRBJ2-1; tentative D call: TRBD1 (5 bases). V shed 0 bases and J shed 6 bases, with 9 bases lying between them. This CDR3 spans 14 amino acids. From germline, CDR1 is MNHEY and CDR2 SVGEGT. In DNA form, the CDR3 reads TGTGCCAGCAGTTACTCGGTAGGGGTCAATGAGCAGTTCTTC. Protein product: CASSYSVGVNEQFF.

This clone occurred once. An end of the junction does not agree with germline; a read error may underlie this. The V and J genes are TRBV7-7 and TRBJ2-2; perhaps TRBD2 as D (5 bases). Germline CDR1 and CDR2: SSHAT and FNYEAQ (reference sequence). The CDR3 loop spans 15 amino acids. The CDR3 DNA reads TGTGCTAGCAGCTCCAGTTTTGGAGGTACTGGGGAGCTGTTTTTT. Translation gives CASSSSFGGTGELFF.

The chain recombines TRBV7-2 with TRBJ1-3; TRBD1 matches at 12 bases. The V and J ends lost 7 bases and 7 bases, in that order; junction bases with no gene match: 8. Germline CDR1 is SGHTA and CDR2 is FQGNSA. The CDR3 runs to 15 residues. In DNA, the CDR3 is TGTGCCAGCACCCCAGGGACAGGGGGCTTGAACACCATATATTTT. Translated: CASTPGTGGLNTIYF. Together with reference TRBV7-2 and TRBJ1-3, the CDR3 gives the full variable domain: GAGVSQSPSNKVTEKGKDVELRCDPISGHTALYWYRQSLGQGLEFLIYFQGNSAPDKSGLPSDRFSAERTGGSVSTLTIQRTQQEDSAVYLCASTPGTGGLNTIYFGEGSWLTVV.

This clone was seen only a few times. V usage is TRBV19 and J usage is TRBJ1-2; 7 nucleotides align to TRBD1. The V segment lost 8 bases and the J segment 0 bases; nucleotides outside the gene matches: 9. The CDR3 is made up of 15 amino acids. Looked up from germline, CDR1 is LNHDA and CDR2 is SQIVND (reference sequence). The CDR3 here is CASVRNQGANYGYTF. The CDR3 DNA sequence: TGTGCCAGTGTCAGAAACCAGGGGGCTAACTATGGCTACACCTTC.

This chain uses TRBV19 with TRBJ1-5; D not resolved. Germline values: CDR1 LNHDA, CDR2 SQIVND (reference sequence). This CDR3 comprises 12 residues. Trimming cost V 5 bases and J 5 bases, with 7 bases left between them. CDR3 sequence reads: CASSLQYQPQHF. The CDR3 nucleotides read TGTGCCAGTAGTCTTCAGTATCAGCCCCAGCATTTT. The variable domain in full, with the rest retrieved from reference TRBV19 and TRBJ1-5, is DGGITQSPKYLFRKEGQNVTLSCEQNLNHDAMYWYRQDPGQGLRLIYYSQIVNDFQKGDIAEGYSVSREKKESFPLTVTSAQKNPTAFYLCASSLQYQPQHFGDGTRLSIL.

The chain joins TRBV27 to TRBJ2-4, with 12 bases identical to TRBD2. V lost 5 bases and J lost 8; bases outside the gene matches: 19. Germline CDR1 reads MNHEY; CDR2 reads SMNVEV (reference sequence). The CDR3 extends over 19 amino acids. Here the CDR3 reads CASSATPLAGGTLGDIQYF. CDR3 sequence (DNA): TGTGCCAGCAGTGCCACTCCACTAGCGGGGGGCACCCTTGGGGACATTCAGTACTTC.

The chain is built from TRBV27 and TRBJ1-2, with 8 bases lining up with TRBD1. The ends lost 3 bases at V and 2 bases at J; junction bases unmatched: 2. The CDR3 is 14 residues long. CDR1 MNHEY and CDR2 SMNVEV come from the germline V gene (reference sequence). The CDR3 loop reads CASSFQGANYGYTF. CDR3 coding DNA: TGTGCCAGCAGTTTTCAGGGGGCCAACTATGGCTACACCTTC.

The CDR3 loop reads CATSDPHSGSSYEQYF. DNA for the CDR3: TGTGCCACCAGTGATCCCCATAGCGGGAGCTCCTACGAGCAGTACTTC. The rearrangement uses TRBV24-1 and TRBJ2-7; 9 positions match TRBD2. J lost 0 bases, V lost 3 bases, and 5 bases had no gene match. This CDR3 is 16 amino acids long. The germline CDR1 and CDR2 sequences are KGHDR and SFDVKD.

The V and J genes are TRBV18 and TRBJ2-3; TRBD2 matches at 12 bases. This CDR3 has 12 residues. Per germline, CDR1 KGHSH and CDR2 LQKENI. CDR3 protein: CVTSGRTDTQYF. The CDR3 DNA follows: TGTGTAACTAGCGGGAGGACAGATACGCAGTATTTT.

CDR3 bases: TGCGCCAGCAGCGGCGAGACAGCTTTTGTCGCTTTAAACACTGAAGCTTTCTTT. Its protein is CASSGETAFVALNTEAFF. The V and J genes are TRBV5-1 and TRBJ1-1; TRBD1 might be the D (5 bases). This CDR3 spans 18 amino acids. Looked up from germline, CDR1 is SGHRS and CDR2 is YFSETQ. The germline V and J ends were trimmed by 4 bases and 2 bases, with 24 bases remaining between them.

This chain links TRBV6-6 with TRBJ2-1; 13 nucleotides line up with TRBD2. From germline, CDR1 is MNHNY and CDR2 SVGAGI (reference sequence). CDR3 size: 17 residues. The junction had 11 bases not matched to a gene; V was cut back by 6 bases and J by 6 bases. CDR3 DNA: TGTGCCAGCAGCCGACGACTAGCGGGGGGTTTAATCAATGAGCAGTTCTTC. This gives the protein CASSRRLAGGLINEQFF.

V and J are TRBV28 and TRBJ1-2; D not resolved. With 6 bases removed from V and 4 bases from J, the gap between germline ends came to 9 bases. Per germline, CDR1 MDHEN and CDR2 SYDVKM. The CDR3 contains 12 residues. The CDR3 protein is CASRSDFYGYTF. The CDR3 coding sequence is TGTGCCAGCAGATCGGACTTCTATGGCTACACCTTC.

The V and J genes are TRBV16 and TRBJ1-1; D may be TRBD1 (6 bases). V lost 3 bases and J lost 1, with 12 bases in between. Germline lookup yields CDR1 KGHSY and CDR2 FQNENV. The CDR3 consists of 15 residues. The CDR3 DNA sequence: TGTGCCAGCAGCCAGGCCTCGACAGGGAACACTGAAGCTTTCTTT. This gives the protein CASSQASTGNTEAFF.

This clone has only one observation. The chain joins TRBV28 to TRBJ2-1; D might be TRBD2 (6 bases). The germline V gene has CDR1 MDHEN and CDR2 SYDVKM. V lost 7 bases, J lost 3 bases, and 16 bases lay in between. The CDR3 has 15 amino acids. The CDR3 here is CASTVGGSNYNEQFF. The CDR3 bases are TGTGCCAGCACCGTTGGGGGGAGTAACTACAATGAGCAGTTCTTC.

This clone has only a few counts. This chain connects TRBV27 to TRBJ1-6; TRBD1 is a possible D gene (5 bases). The CDR3 totals 11 residues. V gave up 8 bases and J gave up 12 bases, with 11 bases separating them. Looked up from germline, CDR1 is MNHEY and CDR2 is SMNVEV (reference sequence). For the CDR3, the DNA is TGTGCCAGCGGTGTGGGGCGACCCCTCCACTTT. Encoded protein: CASGVGRPLHF.

The chain carries TRBV13 and TRBJ1-5, with D unresolved. The CDR3 sequence is 16 residues long. Trimming removed 0 bases at V and 1 base at J, with 10 bases between. CDR1 is PRHDT and CDR2 is FYEKMQ in the germline V gene (reference sequence). The chain's CDR3 is CASSLGGGVSNQPQHF. CDR3 nucleotide sequence: TGTGCCAGCAGCTTAGGTGGCGGGGTCAGCAATCAGCCCCAGCATTTT.

This chain joins TRBV18 and TRBJ2-3; 9 nucleotides align to TRBD2. Germline assignment: CDR1 KGHSH and CDR2 LQKENI. V was pared by 1 base and J by 4 bases, with 3 bases of the junction left unmatched. The CDR3 sequence is 15 residues long. CDR3 amino acids: CASSPLSGSADTQYF. The CDR3 DNA sequence: TGTGCCAGCTCACCACTTAGCGGGAGTGCAGATACGCAGTATTTT. The full variable domain, in which reference TRBV18 and TRBJ2-3 provide the parts outside the CDR3, is NAGVMQNPRHLVRRRGQEARLRCSPMKGHSHVYWYRQLPEEGLKFMVYLQKENIIDESGMPKERFSAEFPKEGPSILRIQQVVRGDSAAYFCASSPLSGSADTQYFGPGTRLTVL.

The rearrangement links TRBV14 to TRBJ2-2; D possibly corresponds to TRBD1 (7 bases). The CDR3 spans 14 residues. CDR1 and CDR2 (germline): SGHDN, FVKESK. The V and J ends lost 4 bases and 4 bases respectively, with 10 bases between them. This CDR3 is CASSRQGGTGELFF. CDR3 DNA: TGTGCCAGCAGCCGACAGGGAGGCACCGGGGAGCTGTTTTTT.

This rearrangement joins TRBV21-1 to TRBJ1-1; the table calls TRBD1, which could not be checked here. TRBV21-1 is a documented pseudogene. CDR3 length: 13 amino acids. The CDR3 sequence is CASSNLQGTEAFF. CDR3 DNA sequence: TGTGCCAGCAGCAACTTACAGGGGACTGAAGCTTTCTTT.

The rearrangement uses TRBV7-2 and TRBJ2-4; TRBD2 is a possible D gene (5 bases). Germline CDR1 and CDR2: SGHTA and FQGNSA. The CDR3 totals 15 residues. With 1 base removed from V and 4 bases from J, the gap between germline ends came to 11 bases. Here the CDR3 DNA reads TGTGCCAGCAGCTTAGAAACGGGGTTTAAAAACATTCAGTACTTC. Translating gives CASSLETGFKNIQYF.

The chain combines TRBV2 with TRBJ1-1; D is unclear. The CDR3 has 17 residues. Between the trimmed V and J ends, which lost 9 bases and 1 base, there was a span of 24 bases. Germline CDR1 is SNHLY and CDR2 is FYNNEI. CDR3 coding DNA: TGTGCCAGTACGCCTGACGGACTCCCCCTTAGGAACACTGAAGCTTTCTTT. Protein sequence: CASTPDGLPLRNTEAFF.

The chain combines TRBV3-1 (or the pseudogene TRBV3-2) with TRBJ2-7; TRBD1 agrees at 8 bases. CDR1 and CDR2 from the germline V gene are LGHDT and YNNKEL (reference sequence). CDR3 size: 14 residues. The J segment lost 2 bases and the V segment lost 4 bases, leaving 4 bases of the junction unmatched. The CDR3 here is CASSRGQGAYEQYF. The DNA of the CDR3 is TGTGCCAGCAGCCGTGGACAGGGTGCCTACGAGCAGTACTTC.

The chain joins TRBV6-1 to TRBJ2-7; weak D call: TRBD2 (5 bases). This CDR3 comprises 11 residues. The germline CDR1 and CDR2 sequences are MNHNS and SASEGT. V gave up 8 bases and J gave up 4 bases, with 9 bases separating them. The CDR3 loop reads CASSGGYEQYF. In DNA form, the CDR3 reads TGTGCCAGCTCCGGCGGGTACGAGCAGTACTTC.

J is TRBJ1-1 and V is TRBV7-2; D gene ambiguous. V shed 4 bases and J shed 5 bases, with 11 bases lying between them. Germline V lookup: CDR1 SGHTA, CDR2 FQGNSA. The CDR3 runs to 13 residues. This chain's CDR3 is CASSSARGTEAFF. The CDR3 nucleotides are TGTGCCAGCAGCTCGGCAAGAGGTACTGAAGCTTTCTTT.